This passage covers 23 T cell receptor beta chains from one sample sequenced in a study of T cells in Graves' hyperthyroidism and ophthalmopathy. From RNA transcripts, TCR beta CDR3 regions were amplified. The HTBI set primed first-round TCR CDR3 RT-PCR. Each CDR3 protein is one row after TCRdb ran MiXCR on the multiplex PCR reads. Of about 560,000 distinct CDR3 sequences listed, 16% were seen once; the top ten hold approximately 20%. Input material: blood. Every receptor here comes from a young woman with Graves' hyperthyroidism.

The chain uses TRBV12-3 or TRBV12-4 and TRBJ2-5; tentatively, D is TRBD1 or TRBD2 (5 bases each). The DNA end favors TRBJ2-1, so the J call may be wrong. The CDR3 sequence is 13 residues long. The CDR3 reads CASSSTPIRDQFF. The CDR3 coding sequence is TGTGCCAGCAGTTCGACCCCTATTAGGGACCAGTTCTTC.

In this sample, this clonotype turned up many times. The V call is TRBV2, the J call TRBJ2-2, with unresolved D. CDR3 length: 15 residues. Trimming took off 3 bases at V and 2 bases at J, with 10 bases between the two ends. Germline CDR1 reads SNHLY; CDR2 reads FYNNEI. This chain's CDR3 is CASSDPDVNTGELFF. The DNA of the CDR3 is TGTGCCAGCAGTGACCCGGACGTCAACACCGGGGAGCTGTTTTTT.

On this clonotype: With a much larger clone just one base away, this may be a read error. DNA of the CDR3: TGTCCCAGCAGTTACTTAGGCTACAATGAGCAGTTCTTC. Translating it yields CPSSYLGYNEQFF. V and J are TRBV6-2 or TRBV6-3 and TRBJ2-1; no reliable D call. Germline V gene data show CDR1 as MNHEY and CDR2 as SVGEGT. This CDR3 spans 13 amino acids.

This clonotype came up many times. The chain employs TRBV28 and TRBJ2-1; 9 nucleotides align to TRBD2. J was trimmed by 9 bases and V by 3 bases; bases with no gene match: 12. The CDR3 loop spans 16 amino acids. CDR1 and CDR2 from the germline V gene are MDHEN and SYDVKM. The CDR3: CASSFLGASGNPEQFF. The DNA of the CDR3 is TGTGCCAGCAGTTTCCTTGGGGCTAGCGGGAACCCTGAGCAGTTCTTC.

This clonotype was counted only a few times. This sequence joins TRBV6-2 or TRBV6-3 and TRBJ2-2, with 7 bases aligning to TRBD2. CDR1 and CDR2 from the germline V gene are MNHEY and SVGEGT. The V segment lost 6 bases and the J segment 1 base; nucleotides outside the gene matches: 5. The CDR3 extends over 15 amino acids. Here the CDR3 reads CASRPSGKNTGELFF. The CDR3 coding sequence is TGTGCCAGCAGACCCAGCGGGAAGAACACCGGGGAGCTGTTTTTT.

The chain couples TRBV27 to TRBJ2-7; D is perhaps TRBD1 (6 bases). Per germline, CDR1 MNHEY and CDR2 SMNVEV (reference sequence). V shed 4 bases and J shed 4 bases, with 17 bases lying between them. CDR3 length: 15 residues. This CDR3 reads CASSSYQGLGYEQYF. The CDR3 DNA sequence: TGTGCCAGCAGTTCTTATCAGGGGTTAGGGTACGAGCAGTACTTC.

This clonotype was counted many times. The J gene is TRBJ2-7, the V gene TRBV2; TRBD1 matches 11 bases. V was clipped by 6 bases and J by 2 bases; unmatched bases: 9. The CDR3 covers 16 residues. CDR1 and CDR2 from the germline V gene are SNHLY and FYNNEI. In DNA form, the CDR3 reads TGTGCCAGCAGAGGGGACAGGGGGATTGGAACCTACGAGCAGTACTTC. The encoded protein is CASRGDRGIGTYEQYF. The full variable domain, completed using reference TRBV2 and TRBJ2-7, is EPEVTQTPSHQVTQMGQEVILRCVPISNHLYFYWYRQILGQKVEFLVSFYNNEISEKSEIFDDQFSVERPDGSNFTLKIRSTKLEDSAMYFCASRGDRGIGTYEQYFGPGTRLTVT.

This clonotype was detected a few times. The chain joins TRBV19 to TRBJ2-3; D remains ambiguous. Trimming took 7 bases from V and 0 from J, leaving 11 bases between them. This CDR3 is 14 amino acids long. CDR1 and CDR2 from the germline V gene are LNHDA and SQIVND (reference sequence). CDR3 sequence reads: CASTVSESTDTQYF. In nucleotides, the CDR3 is TGTGCCAGTACAGTATCGGAAAGCACAGATACGCAGTATTTT. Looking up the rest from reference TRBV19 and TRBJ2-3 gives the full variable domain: DGGITQSPKYLFRKEGQNVTLSCEQNLNHDAMYWYRQDPGQGLRLIYYSQIVNDFQKGDIAEGYSVSREKKESFPLTVTSAQKNPTAFYLCASTVSESTDTQYFGPGTRLTVL.

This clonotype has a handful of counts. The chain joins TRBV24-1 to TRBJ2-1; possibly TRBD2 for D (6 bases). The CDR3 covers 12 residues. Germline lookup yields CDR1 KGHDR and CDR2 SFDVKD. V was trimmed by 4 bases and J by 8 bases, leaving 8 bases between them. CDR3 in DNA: TGTGCCACCAGTGAGGGCGGGGATGAGCAGTTCTTC. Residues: CATSEGGDEQFF.

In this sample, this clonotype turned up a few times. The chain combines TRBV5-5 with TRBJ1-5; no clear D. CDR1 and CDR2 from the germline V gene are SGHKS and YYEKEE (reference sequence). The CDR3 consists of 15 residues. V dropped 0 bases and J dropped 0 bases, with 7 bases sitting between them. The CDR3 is CASSLALYSNQPQHF. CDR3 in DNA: TGTGCCAGCAGCTTGGCCCTCTATAGCAATCAGCCCCAGCATTTT.

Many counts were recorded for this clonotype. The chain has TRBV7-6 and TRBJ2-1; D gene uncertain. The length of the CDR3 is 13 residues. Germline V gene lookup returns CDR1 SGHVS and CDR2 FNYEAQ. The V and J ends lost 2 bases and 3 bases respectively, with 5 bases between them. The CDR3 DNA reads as TGTGCCAGCAGCTTACGCGACTACAATGAGCAGTTCTTC. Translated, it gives CASSLRDYNEQFF.

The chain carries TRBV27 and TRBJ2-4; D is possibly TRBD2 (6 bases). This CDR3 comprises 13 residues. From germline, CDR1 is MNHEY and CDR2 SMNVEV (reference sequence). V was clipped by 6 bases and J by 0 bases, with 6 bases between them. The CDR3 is CASSGGAKNIQYF. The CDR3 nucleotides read TGTGCCAGCAGCGGGGGAGCCAAAAACATTCAGTACTTC.

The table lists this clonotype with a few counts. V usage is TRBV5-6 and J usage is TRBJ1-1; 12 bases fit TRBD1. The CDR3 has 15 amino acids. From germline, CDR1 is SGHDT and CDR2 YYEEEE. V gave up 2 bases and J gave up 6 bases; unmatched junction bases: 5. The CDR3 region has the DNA TGTGCCAGCAGCTTAAAAGGGACAGGGGGCTCTGAAGCTTTCTTT. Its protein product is CASSLKGTGGSEAFF.

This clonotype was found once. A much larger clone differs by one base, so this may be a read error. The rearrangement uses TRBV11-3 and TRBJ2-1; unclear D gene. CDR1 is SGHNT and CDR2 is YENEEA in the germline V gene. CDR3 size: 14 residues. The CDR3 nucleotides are TGTGCCAGCGGCTTAACGAGCAAGGCCAATGAGCAGTTCTTC. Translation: CASGLTSKANEQFF.

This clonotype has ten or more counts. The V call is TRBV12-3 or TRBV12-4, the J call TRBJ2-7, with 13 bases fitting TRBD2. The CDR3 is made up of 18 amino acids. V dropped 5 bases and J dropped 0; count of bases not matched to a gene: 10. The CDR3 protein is CASSRLGLAGVPSYEQYF. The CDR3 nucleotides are TGTGCCAGCAGTCGCCTCGGACTAGCGGGAGTTCCCTCCTACGAGCAGTACTTC.

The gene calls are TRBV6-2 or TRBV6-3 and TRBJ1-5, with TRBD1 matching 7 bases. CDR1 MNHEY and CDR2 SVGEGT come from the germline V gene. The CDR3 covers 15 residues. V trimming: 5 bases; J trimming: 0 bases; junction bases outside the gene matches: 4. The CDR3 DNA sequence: TGTGCCAGCAGTGACAGGGACTTTAGCAATCAGCCCCAGCATTTT. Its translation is CASSDRDFSNQPQHF.

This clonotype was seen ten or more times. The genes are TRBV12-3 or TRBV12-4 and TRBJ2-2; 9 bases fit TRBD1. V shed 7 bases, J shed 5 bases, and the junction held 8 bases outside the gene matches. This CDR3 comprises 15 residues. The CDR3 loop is CASTPGTGRTGELFF. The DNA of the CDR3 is TGTGCCAGCACTCCTGGGACAGGGAGGACCGGGGAGCTGTTTTTT.

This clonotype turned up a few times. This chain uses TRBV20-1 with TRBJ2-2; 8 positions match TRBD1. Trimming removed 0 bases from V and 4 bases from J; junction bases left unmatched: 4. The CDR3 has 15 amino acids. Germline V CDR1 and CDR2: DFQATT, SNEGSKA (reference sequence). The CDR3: CSARDQGAGTGELFF. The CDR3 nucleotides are TGCAGTGCTAGAGATCAGGGGGCGGGCACCGGGGAGCTGTTTTTT.

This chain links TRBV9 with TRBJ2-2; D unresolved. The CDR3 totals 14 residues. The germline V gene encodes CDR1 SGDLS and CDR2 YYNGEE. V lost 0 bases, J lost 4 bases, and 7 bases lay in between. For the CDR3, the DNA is TGTGCCAGCAGCGTAGGGGCTCCCACCGGGGAGCTGTTTTTT. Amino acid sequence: CASSVGAPTGELFF.

CDR3 in amino acids: CASSINPGVDSPLHF. CDR3 DNA: TGTGCCAGTAGTATAAATCCAGGGGTGGATTCACCCCTCCACTTT. The chain carries TRBV19 and TRBJ1-6; possibly TRBD1 for D (6 bases). CDR3 size: 15 residues. CDR1 and CDR2 (germline): LNHDA, SQIVND (reference sequence). V was shortened by 2 bases and J by 8 bases, with 13 bases between the two germline ends.

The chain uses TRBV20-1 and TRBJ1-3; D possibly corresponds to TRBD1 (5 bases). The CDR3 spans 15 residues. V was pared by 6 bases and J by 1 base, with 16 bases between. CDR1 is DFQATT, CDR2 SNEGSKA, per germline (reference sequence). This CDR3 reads CSASGTGGSGNTIYF. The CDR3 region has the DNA TGCAGTGCCAGTGGTACAGGAGGTTCTGGAAACACCATATATTTT.

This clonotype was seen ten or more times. DNA for the CDR3: TGTGCCAGCAGAGTACAGGGAGACGAAGAGACCCAGTACTTC. Encoded protein: CASRVQGDEETQYF. The chain recombines TRBV6-1 with TRBJ2-5; a possible D gene is TRBD1 (6 bases). The CDR3 totals 14 residues. Trimming cost V 6 bases and J 3 bases, with 14 bases left between them. CDR1 is MNHNS, CDR2 SASEGT, per germline.

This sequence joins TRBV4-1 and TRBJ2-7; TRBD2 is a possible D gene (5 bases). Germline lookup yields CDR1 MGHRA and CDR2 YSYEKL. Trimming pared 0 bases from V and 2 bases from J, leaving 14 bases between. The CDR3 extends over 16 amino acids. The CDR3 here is CASSQDFGGVPYEQYF. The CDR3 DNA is TGCGCCAGCAGCCAAGATTTCGGAGGAGTCCCCTACGAGCAGTACTTC.